The clone carrying this T cell receptor beta chain was observed at least ten times. Its antigen is unidentified. Germline CDR1 and CDR2: SGHRS and YFSETQ. This CDR3 region has 13 residues. J was trimmed by 9 bases and V by 7 bases; bases with no gene match: 10. The data originate from a study of shared clonotypes between healthy human individuals. Using about 190 ng DNA, around 30,000 T cell genomes, the sorted-subset replicate PCRs were run. Generated by immunoSEQ multiplex PCR, the TCRdb table keeps only in-frame clones and is missing some. The data show 600,000 to 750,000 clones, approximately 77% seen once. Whole-study results and caveats: Estimated richness was generally greater in naive than memory subsets.

CD4+ cells were split into CD45RA+ naive and CD45RA-negative memory subsets. This clonotype was sampled from a young woman in good health. The sequencing input was memory CD4+ T cells sorted from blood. Subset in this sample: CD45RA-negative fraction. The genes are TRBV5-1 and TRBJ2-1, with 7 bases that match TRBD2. CDR3 DNA sequence: TGCGCCAGCCGTCCCGGGACTACGAGTGAGCAGTTCTTC. This sequence encodes CASRPGTTSEQFF.